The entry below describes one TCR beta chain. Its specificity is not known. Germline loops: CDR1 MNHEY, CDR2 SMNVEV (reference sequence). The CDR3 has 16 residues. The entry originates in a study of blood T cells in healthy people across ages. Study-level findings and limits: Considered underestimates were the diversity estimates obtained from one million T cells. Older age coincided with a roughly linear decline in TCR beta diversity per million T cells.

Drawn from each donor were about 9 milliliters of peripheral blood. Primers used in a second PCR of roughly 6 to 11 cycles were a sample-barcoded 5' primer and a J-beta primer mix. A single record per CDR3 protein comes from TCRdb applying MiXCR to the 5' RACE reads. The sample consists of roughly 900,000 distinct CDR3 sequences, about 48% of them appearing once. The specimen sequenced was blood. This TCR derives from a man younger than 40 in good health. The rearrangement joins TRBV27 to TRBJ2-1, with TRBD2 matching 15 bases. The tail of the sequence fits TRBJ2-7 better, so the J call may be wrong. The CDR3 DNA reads TGTGCCAGCACCTCGGGACTAGCGGGGGGCTACAATGAGCAGTACTTC. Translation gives CASTSGLAGGYNEQYF.